One and the same sample provided the 27 T cell receptor beta chains below, sequenced in a study of regulatory T cells in long-lasting Graves disease. The time point here: newly diagnosed GD, antithyroid drugs for less than 3 months. Construction of the TCR library relied on RNA isolated from PBMCs. To make TCR beta libraries, researchers used iRepertoire HTBI primers and Arm-PCR of CDR3 regions. TCRdb recomputed calls from the multiplex PCR reads with MiXCR, one row per CDR3 protein. This table holds 620,000 or so distinct CDR3 sequences, roughly 15% found once. In addition, the sample was reused for a study of T cells in Graves' hyperthyroidism and ophthalmopathy.

The material was peripheral blood mononuclear cells (PBMCs), obtained at new diagnosis, from a patient treated with antithyroid drugs. The receptor source for this set is a woman aged 25 to 39 with Graves disease.

V gene TRBV19 combines with J gene TRBJ1-5, with D tentatively TRBD1 (5 bases). Germline values: CDR1 LNHDA, CDR2 SQIVND (reference sequence). The CDR3 has 15 amino acids. Trimming took 1 base from V and 9 from J, leaving 16 bases between them. CDR3 bases: TGTGCCAGTAGTATAGGTGGGACGGAGTTCCTGCCCCAGCATTTT. Translation gives CASSIGGTEFLPQHF.

The chain joins TRBV20-1 to TRBJ2-3; D possibly uses TRBD1 or TRBD2 (5 bases each). The germline V and J ends were trimmed by 1 base and 1 base, with 12 bases remaining between them. The CDR3 has 15 residues. Germline assignment: CDR1 DFQATT and CDR2 SNEGSKA (reference sequence). The CDR3 coding sequence is TGCAGTGCTAGAGCCCTACGAGGGGGCACAGATACGCAGTATTTT. Its translation: CSARALRGGTDTQYF.

The V gene is TRBV11-2, the J gene TRBJ1-3; tentatively, D is TRBD1 (5 bases). Trimming cost V 5 bases and J 4 bases, with 15 bases left between them. The CDR3 loop spans 15 amino acids. CDR1 and CDR2 from the germline V gene are SGHAT and FQNNGV. DNA of the CDR3: TGTGCCAGCAGCAAAGTCGGGCAGGGAGGAAACACCATATATTTT. It yields the protein CASSKVGQGGNTIYF.

V is TRBV6-2 or TRBV6-3 and J is TRBJ2-7, with D maybe TRBD1 (6 bases). The ends were cut back, 7 bases at V and 8 bases at J, with 33 bases in the middle. The CDR3 covers 18 residues. Germline V CDR1 and CDR2: MNHEY, SVGEGT. CDR3 sequence (DNA): TGTGCCAGCACCGAAATCCCCGGGACAAGGGCTGGTTCGTGGAAGCAGTACTTC. It is translated as CASTEIPGTRAGSWKQYF.

This chain joins TRBV5-1 and TRBJ2-1; 9 bases fit TRBD1. CDR1 and CDR2 from the germline V gene are SGHRS and YFSETQ. The CDR3 covers 15 residues. Germline trimming cut 5 bases from V and 10 bases from J; bases unmatched to any gene: 13. In DNA, the CDR3 is TGCGCCAGCAGGTCCACAGGGGGCCCGGAGGGGGAGCAGTTCTTC. Translated, it gives CASRSTGGPEGEQFF.

This clonotype was observed at least ten times. The J gene is TRBJ2-3, the V gene TRBV7-2; D is ambiguous. The CDR3 spans 12 residues. Trimming stripped 5 bases from V and 5 bases from J, with 8 bases between. Germline CDR1 is SGHTA and CDR2 is FQGNSA. CDR3 nucleotide sequence: TGTGCCAGCAGCCGCGCCCAAGATACGCAGTATTTT. Translated, it gives CASSRAQDTQYF.

This clonotype was counted many times. This chain links TRBV20-1 with TRBJ2-7; 8 bases fit TRBD2. The CDR3 consists of 17 residues. Germline CDR1 DFQATT, CDR2 SNEGSKA (reference sequence). J lost 4 bases, V lost 0 bases, and 14 bases had no gene match. DNA of the CDR3: TGCAGTGCTAGAGATCCCGGGTCGGGAGGGCCGGGTTACGAGCAGTACTTC. Amino acid sequence: CSARDPGSGGPGYEQYF.

This clonotype was counted only a few times. The rearrangement links TRBV20-1 to TRBJ2-7; D call uncertain. Germline V gives CDR1 DFQATT, CDR2 SNEGSKA (reference sequence). The CDR3 has 14 residues. Trimming left V 6 bases short and J 0 bases short, with 15 bases between. CDR3 bases: TGCAGTGCCCCTATTACCACCAACTCCTACGAGCAGTACTTC. Translation: CSAPITTNSYEQYF.

V gene TRBV30 combines with J gene TRBJ2-7, with 7 bases fitting TRBD1. This CDR3 contains 11 residues. Germline V gene data show CDR1 as GTSNPN and CDR2 as SVGIG (reference sequence). V gave up 3 bases and J gave up 6 bases; unmatched junction bases: 2. The CDR3 loop reads CAWSSGGEQYF. The CDR3 bases are TGTGCCTGGAGCTCAGGGGGCGAGCAGTACTTC. The full variable domain, its missing parts supplied by reference TRBV30 and TRBJ2-7, is SQTIHQWPATLVQPVGSPLSLECTVEGTSNPNLYWYRQAAGRGLQLLFYSVGIGQISSEVPQNLSASRPQDRQFILSSKKLLLSDSGFYLCAWSSGGEQYFGPGTRLTVT.

In this sample, this clonotype turned up a few times. The CDR3 here is CASRKTGTLYGYTF. The CDR3 DNA is TGTGCCAGCAGGAAAACCGGGACTCTCTATGGCTACACCTTC. The chain employs TRBV27 and TRBJ1-2; D might be TRBD1 (5 bases). V was trimmed by 6 bases and J by 4 bases, leaving 15 bases between them. The CDR3 consists of 14 residues. Germline values: CDR1 MNHEY, CDR2 SMNVEV (reference sequence).

This clonotype was counted only a few times. V gene TRBV7-2 combines with J gene TRBJ2-7; perhaps TRBD1 as D (6 bases). The CDR3 has 15 amino acids. Germline lookup yields CDR1 SGHTA and CDR2 FQGNSA. V dropped 2 bases and J dropped 0 bases, with 11 bases sitting between them. The CDR3 spells CASSLPGQPSYEQYF. In nucleotides, the CDR3 is TGTGCCAGCAGCTTACCCGGACAGCCCTCCTACGAGCAGTACTTC.

To note about this clonotype: With a much larger clone just one base away, this may be a read error. V is TRBV28 and J is TRBJ2-7; 10 bases map to TRBD1. This CDR3 region has 15 residues. Germline V lookup: CDR1 MDHEN, CDR2 SYDVKM. V trimming: 8 bases; J trimming: 2 bases; junction bases outside the gene matches: 9. In DNA form, the CDR3 reads TGTGCCAGCCGTTCCGGGACAGGGGACACCTACGAGCAGTACTTC. Its translation: CASRSGTGDTYEQYF.

This clonotype was counted at least ten times. The chain recombines TRBV6-1 with TRBJ1-5, with TRBD1 matching over 8 bases. Germline V lookup: CDR1 MNHNS, CDR2 SASEGT. This CDR3 is 15 amino acids long. J gave up 6 bases and V 9 bases, and 13 bases lay outside the gene matches. The CDR3 loop is CASAPTGEGGQPQHF. In DNA, the CDR3 is TGTGCCAGTGCCCCGACAGGGGAAGGGGGTCAGCCCCAGCATTTT.

This clonotype was counted only a few times. The rearrangement uses TRBV28 and TRBJ2-3; TRBD1 is a possible D gene (6 bases). Trimming removed 2 bases at V and 2 bases at J, with 11 bases between. The CDR3 runs to 15 residues. Germline CDR1 is MDHEN and CDR2 is SYDVKM. CDR3 nucleotides: TGTGCCAGCAGTTTACCAGGGGCGTCCACAGATACGCAGTATTTT. Amino acid sequence: CASSLPGASTDTQYF.

The chain carries TRBV18 and TRBJ1-5; D is undetermined. There are 14 residues in the CDR3. Trimming stripped 3 bases from V and 5 bases from J, with 11 bases between. Germline lookup yields CDR1 KGHSH and CDR2 LQKENI. The chain's CDR3 is CASSPSPGDQPQHF. As DNA, the CDR3 is TGTGCCAGCTCACCCTCCCCAGGCGATCAGCCCCAGCATTTT. Variable domain in full (rest from reference TRBV18 and TRBJ1-5): NAGVMQNPRHLVRRRGQEARLRCSPMKGHSHVYWYRQLPEEGLKFMVYLQKENIIDESGMPKERFSAEFPKEGPSILRIQQVVRGDSAAYFCASSPSPGDQPQHFGDGTRLSIL.

This clonotype was recorded many times. Here the CDR3 reads CASSERREQAFF. In DNA, the CDR3 is TGTGCCAGCAGTGAACGACGGGAGCAGGCTTTCTTT. V and J are TRBV6-4 and TRBJ1-1; D ambiguous. The CDR3 extends over 12 amino acids. Trimming cost V 3 bases and J 11 bases, with 13 bases left between them. Germline assignment: CDR1 MRHNA and CDR2 SNTAGT.

This rearrangement joins TRBV20-1 to TRBJ2-5; D might be TRBD1 or TRBD2, each matching 5 bases. This CDR3 is built from 14 residues. Germline CDR1 is DFQATT and CDR2 is SNEGSKA (reference sequence). Deletions cut 0 bases from V and 3 bases from J, with 11 bases between. CDR3 sequence reads: CSARDRGRKETQYF. The CDR3, as DNA: TGCAGTGCTAGAGATCGGGGCAGAAAAGAGACCCAGTACTTC.

This clonotype was seen more than once but under ten times. The rearrangement links TRBV6-1 to TRBJ2-3; D uncertain. V was clipped by 0 bases and J by 9 bases, with 10 bases between them. The CDR3 spans 13 residues. CDR1 and CDR2 from the germline V gene are MNHNS and SASEGT. DNA of the CDR3: TGTGCCAGCAGTGAAGCCCCCCAAGGAACGCAGTATTTT. This sequence encodes CASSEAPQGTQYF.

In its sample, this clonotype was seen many times. CDR3 nucleotide sequence: TGTGCCAGCAGCCTAAAGATTAGGAGTGAGCAGTTCTTC. Encoded protein: CASSLKIRSEQFF. The rearrangement uses TRBV7-2 and TRBJ2-1; D gene unclear. The ends were cut back, 5 bases at V and 9 bases at J, with 14 bases in the middle. The length of the CDR3 is 13 residues. The germline V gene encodes CDR1 SGHTA and CDR2 FQGNSA. Drawing the rest from reference TRBV7-2 and TRBJ2-1, the complete variable domain is GAGVSQSPSNKVTEKGKDVELRCDPISGHTALYWYRQSLGQGLEFLIYFQGNSAPDKSGLPSDRFSAERTGGSVSTLTIQRTQQEDSAVYLCASSLKIRSEQFFGPGTRLTVL.

This clonotype was counted at least ten times. This chain connects TRBV27 to TRBJ2-7, with D possibly being TRBD2 (5 bases). Germline lookup yields CDR1 MNHEY and CDR2 SMNVEV (reference sequence). The CDR3 sequence is 14 residues long. V lost 2 bases, J lost 1 base, and 9 bases lay in between. The CDR3 DNA sequence: TGTGCCAGCAGTTTAGAGGGTGGGTCCTACGAGCAGTACTTC. Protein product: CASSLEGGSYEQYF.

This clonotype was seen only a few times. The chain carries TRBV9 and TRBJ2-3; 7 nucleotides match TRBD2. V dropped 3 bases and J dropped 1; count of bases not matched to a gene: 8. Looked up from germline, CDR1 is SGDLS and CDR2 is YYNGEE. This CDR3 has 16 amino acids. CDR3 residues: CASSAKAGSGTDTQYF. CDR3 DNA sequence: TGTGCCAGCAGCGCCAAAGCGGGATCCGGCACAGATACGCAGTATTTT.

Ten or more counts support this clonotype. The rearrangement links TRBV7-2 to TRBJ2-3; D is perhaps TRBD2 (6 bases). Germline CDR1 SGHTA, CDR2 FQGNSA. CDR3 length equals 16 residues. Trimming pared 5 bases from V and 3 bases from J, leaving 18 bases between. CDR3 sequence (DNA): TGTGCCAGCAGCCCGGGGTTAAGCGGGCGAACAGATACGCAGTATTTT. Its translation is CASSPGLSGRTDTQYF.

V usage is TRBV18 and J usage is TRBJ2-2; D unclear. The CDR3 sequence is 14 residues long. The germline V gene has CDR1 KGHSH and CDR2 LQKENI. With 5 bases removed from V and 3 bases from J, the gap between germline ends came to 10 bases. CDR3 in amino acids: CASSRDTDTGELFF. The CDR3 DNA reads TGTGCCAGCTCAAGAGACACCGACACCGGGGAGCTGTTTTTT.

Ten or more counts support this clonotype. The J gene is TRBJ2-7, the V gene TRBV6-2 or TRBV6-3; maybe TRBD2 (6 bases). Germline V gene sequence: CDR1 MNHEY, CDR2 SVGEGT. The length of the CDR3 is 13 residues. CDR3 residues: CATPPRGTYEQYF. The CDR3 DNA is TGTGCAACTCCCCCTCGGGGGACCTACGAGCAGTACTTC.

The V call is TRBV3-1, the J call TRBJ2-1; 12 bases are shared with TRBD2. The CDR3 contains 19 residues. Germline lookup yields CDR1 LGHDT and CDR2 YNNKEL (reference sequence). V trimming: 0 bases; J trimming: 6 bases; junction bases outside the gene matches: 12. The CDR3 loop reads CASSQDVTSGRRALNEQFF. The CDR3 DNA sequence: TGTGCCAGCAGCCAAGATGTCACTAGCGGGAGGAGGGCCCTCAATGAGCAGTTCTTC.

This clonotype was counted many times. The rearrangement links TRBV20-1 to TRBJ2-1, with 10 bases identical to TRBD2. The CDR3 has 14 amino acids. V trimming: 5 bases; J trimming: 7 bases; junction bases outside the gene matches: 8. Per the germline V gene, CDR1 is DFQATT and CDR2 is SNEGSKA (reference sequence). The DNA of the CDR3 is TGCAGTGCTTTAGCGGGAGGAGGTAGGAATGAGCAGTTCTTC. Translation: CSALAGGGRNEQFF.

This clonotype was picked up a small number of times. The V and J genes are TRBV7-9 and TRBJ2-7, with 7 positions matching TRBD2. V trimming: 1 base; J trimming: 3 bases; junction bases outside the gene matches: 3. The CDR3 has 14 amino acids. Germline V gives CDR1 SEHNR, CDR2 FQNEAQ (reference sequence). The DNA of the CDR3 is TGTGCCAGCAGCTTAGGGCGGGAGAACTACGAGCAGTACTTC. This translates into CASSLGRENYEQYF.